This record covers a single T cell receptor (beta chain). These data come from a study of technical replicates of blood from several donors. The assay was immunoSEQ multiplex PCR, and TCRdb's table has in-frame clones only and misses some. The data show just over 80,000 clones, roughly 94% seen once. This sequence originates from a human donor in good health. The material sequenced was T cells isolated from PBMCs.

DNA for the CDR3: TGTGCCAGCAGCTTAGTGGCGGGAGCCCCGCCAGATACGCAGTATTTT. Translation: CASSLVAGAPPDTQYF. The V gene is TRBV11-2, the J gene TRBJ2-3; 7 bases fit TRBD2. J was trimmed by 4 bases and V by 1 base; bases with no gene match: 8. Germline values: CDR1 SGHAT, CDR2 FQNNGV. There are 16 residues in the CDR3.